Given below is one TCR beta chain in context. The data were obtained in a study of CD8 T cells in Susac syndrome. Trimming cost V 8 bases and J 0 bases, with 13 bases left between them. CDR1 is SNHLY, CDR2 FYNNEI, per germline. This CDR3 is 14 amino acids long. A quantity of 0.5 to 1 ug RNA underwent reverse transcription using random hexamers. TCRdb independently ran MiXCR on the immunoSEQ multiplex PCR reads; one entry per CDR3 protein. The table has a few hundred thousand distinct CDR3 sequences, 94% seen once; the top ten hold about 0.14%. This chain uses TRBV2 with TRBJ2-5, with D possibly matching TRBD1 (6 bases). The sample was CD4+ T cells from PBMCs. The source of this sequence is a human donor with Susac syndrome. The CDR3 here is CASGEYRDQETQYF. DNA of the CDR3: TGTGCCAGCGGGGAATACAGGGACCAAGAGACCCAGTACTTC.